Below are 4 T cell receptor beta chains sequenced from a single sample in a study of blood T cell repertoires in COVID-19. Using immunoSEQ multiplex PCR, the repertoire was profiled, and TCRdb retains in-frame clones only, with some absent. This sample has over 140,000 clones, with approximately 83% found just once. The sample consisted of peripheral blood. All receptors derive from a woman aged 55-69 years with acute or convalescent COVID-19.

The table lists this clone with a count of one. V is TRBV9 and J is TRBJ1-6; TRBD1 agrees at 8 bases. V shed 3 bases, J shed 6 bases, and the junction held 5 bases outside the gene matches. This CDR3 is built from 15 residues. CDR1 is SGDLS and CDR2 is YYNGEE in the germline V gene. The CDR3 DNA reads TGTGCCAGCAGCGCCTTGACAGGGGCTAATTCACCCCTCCACTTT. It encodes CASSALTGANSPLHF.

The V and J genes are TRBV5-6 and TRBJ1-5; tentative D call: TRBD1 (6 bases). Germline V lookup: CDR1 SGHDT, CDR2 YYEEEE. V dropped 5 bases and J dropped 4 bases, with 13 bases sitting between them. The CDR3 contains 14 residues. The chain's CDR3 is CASSPQGPNQPQHF. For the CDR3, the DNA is TGTGCCAGCAGTCCCCAGGGGCCGAATCAGCCCCAGCATTTT.

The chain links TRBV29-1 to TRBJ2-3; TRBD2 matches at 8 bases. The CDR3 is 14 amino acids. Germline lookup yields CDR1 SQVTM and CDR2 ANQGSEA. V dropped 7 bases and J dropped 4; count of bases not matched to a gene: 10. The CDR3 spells CSGTGTSYSDTQYF. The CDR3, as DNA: TGCAGCGGGACCGGGACTAGTTACTCAGATACGCAGTATTTT.

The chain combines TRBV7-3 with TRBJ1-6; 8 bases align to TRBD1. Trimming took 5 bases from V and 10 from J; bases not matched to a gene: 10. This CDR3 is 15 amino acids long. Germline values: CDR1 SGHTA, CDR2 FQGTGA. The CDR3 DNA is TGTGCCAGCAGCCCCGGACAGGGAAGGGGATCACCCCTCCACTTT. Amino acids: CASSPGQGRGSPLHF.